The rows below give T cell receptor beta chains drawn from one sample of a study of T cell responses to AZD1222 COVID-19 vaccine. Produced via immunoSEQ multiplex PCR; TCRdb's table is partial and in-frame only. Here the sample spans 98,000 or so clones, about 89% being singletons. The specimen comprised peripheral blood, sampled 28 days after the second dose of the MenACWY control vaccine. The origin of the receptors is an adult who received the MenACWY meningococcal vaccine as a control. Both conserved end residues are part of each CDR3. A D gene is named only where the DNA matches it firmly. Size is omitted from some rows. Given values are once, few, many or a class for expanded clones.

v_gene: TRBV11-2
abundance: few
j_gene: TRBJ2-5
d_gene: -
CDR3aa: CASSRWIKTQYF
CDR3nt: TGTGCCAGCAGCCGATGGATAAAGACCCAGTACTTC

v_gene: TRBV3-1/TRBV3-2
abundance: -
j_gene: TRBJ2-3
d_gene: TRBD2
CDR3aa: CASSPLAGDTQYF
CDR3nt: TGTGCCAGCAGCCCGCTAGCGGGAGATACGCAGTATTTT

v_gene: TRBV5-4
abundance: -
j_gene: TRBJ1-4
d_gene: -
CDR3aa: CASSLGLGREGEKLFF
CDR3nt: TGTGCCAGCAGCTTGGGACTGGGCCGGGAAGGTGAAAAACTGTTTTTT

v_gene: TRBV11-3
abundance: -
j_gene: TRBJ2-5
d_gene: -
CDR3aa: CASSLGPFETQYF
CDR3nt: TGTGCCAGCAGCTTAGGGCCCTTCGAGACCCAGTACTTC

v_gene: TRBV4-1
abundance: -
j_gene: TRBJ1-2
d_gene: -
CDR3aa: CASSQQSEVALYGYTF
CDR3nt: TGCGCCAGCAGCCAGCAGTCCGAGGTAGCCCTTTATGGCTACACCTTC

v_gene: TRBV27
abundance: -
j_gene: TRBJ1-6
d_gene: -
CDR3aa: CASSFGGVGPPLHF
CDR3nt: TGTGCCAGCAGTTTTGGGGGCGTAGGGCCACCCCTCCACTTT

v_gene: TRBV7-2
abundance: -
j_gene: TRBJ2-3
d_gene: TRBD2
CDR3aa: CASSPGAGIPASTDTQYF
CDR3nt: TGTGCCAGCAGCCCCGGAGCGGGGATCCCTGCTAGCACAGATACGCAGTATTTT

v_gene: TRBV6-2/TRBV6-3
abundance: few
j_gene: TRBJ1-5
d_gene: -
CDR3aa: CASSLPPDRGGARKPQHF
CDR3nt: TGTGCCAGCAGTTTACCGCCGGATAGGGGGGGGGCTAGAAAGCCCCAGCATTTT

v_gene: TRBV3-1/TRBV3-2
abundance: -
j_gene: TRBJ2-5
d_gene: TRBD2
CDR3aa: CASSLRGAQETQYF
CDR3nt: TGTGCCAGCAGCCTGCGGGGGGCCCAAGAGACCCAGTACTTC

v_gene: TRBV7-8
abundance: -
j_gene: TRBJ1-3
d_gene: -
CDR3aa: CASSFEQRGGSRGSTIYF
CDR3nt: TGTGCCAGCAGCTTCGAACAACGAGGGGGGAGCCGTGGAAGCACCATATATTTT

v_gene: TRBV5-1
abundance: -
j_gene: TRBJ1-2
d_gene: -
CDR3aa: CASTRGEVNYGYTF
CDR3nt: TGCGCCAGCACCCGAGGGGAGGTTAACTATGGCTACACCTTC

v_gene: TRBV5-1
abundance: -
j_gene: TRBJ2-5
d_gene: -
CDR3aa: CASSPYSVQETQYF
CDR3nt: TGCGCCAGCAGCCCCTACTCAGTCCAAGAGACCCAGTACTTC

v_gene: TRBV12-3/TRBV12-4
abundance: -
j_gene: TRBJ1-2
d_gene: -
CDR3aa: CASSSPPNGYTF
CDR3nt: TGTGCCAGCAGTTCCCCCCCCAATGGCTACACCTTC

v_gene: TRBV19
abundance: -
j_gene: TRBJ1-5
d_gene: TRBD1
CDR3aa: CASSSEQGRGRGNQPQHF
CDR3nt: TGTGCCAGTAGTTCTGAACAGGGTAGGGGGCGAGGCAATCAGCCCCAGCATTTT

v_gene: TRBV7-3
abundance: -
j_gene: TRBJ1-1
d_gene: -
CDR3aa: CASSLTHGIDTEAFF
CDR3nt: TGTGCCAGCAGCTTAACGCATGGAATCGACACTGAAGCTTTCTTT

v_gene: TRBV7-6
abundance: once
j_gene: TRBJ1-1
d_gene: -
CDR3aa: CASRLHQNTEAFF
CDR3nt: TGTGCCAGCCGACTACACCAGAACACTGAAGCTTTCTTT

v_gene: TRBV18
abundance: -
j_gene: TRBJ2-5
d_gene: -
CDR3aa: CASLEGLLQETQYF
CDR3nt: TGTGCCAGCCTTGAGGGTTTACTCCAAGAGACCCAGTACTTC

v_gene: TRBV21-1
abundance: few
j_gene: TRBJ2-7
d_gene: -
CDR3aa: CASSIRDRTYEQYF
CDR3nt: TGTGCCAGCAGCATTAGGGACAGAACCTACGAGCAGTACTTC

v_gene: TRBV4-3
abundance: -
j_gene: TRBJ1-2
d_gene: TRBD1
CDR3aa: CASSGFQGRDRDIYGYTF
CDR3nt: TGCGCCAGCAGCGGATTCCAGGGACGGGACAGGGATATCTATGGCTACACCTTC

v_gene: TRBV5-1
abundance: -
j_gene: TRBJ2-2
d_gene: -
CDR3aa: CASSLVGDNTGELFF
CDR3nt: TGCGCCAGCAGCTTGGTAGGGGATAACACCGGGGAGCTGTTTTTT

v_gene: TRBV5-6
abundance: -
j_gene: TRBJ1-6
d_gene: TRBD1
CDR3aa: CASSLAGGGTGDNSPLHF
CDR3nt: TGTGCCAGCAGCTTGGCCGGAGGGGGGACAGGGGATAATTCACCCCTCCACTTT

v_gene: TRBV6-4
abundance: -
j_gene: TRBJ1-4
d_gene: -
CDR3aa: CASSDPDSTNEKLFF
CDR3nt: TGTGCCAGCAGTGACCCGGATTCAACTAATGAAAAACTGTTTTTT

v_gene: TRBV7-9
abundance: -
j_gene: TRBJ1-1
d_gene: -
CDR3aa: CASSRLEDRNTEAFF
CDR3nt: TGTGCCAGCAGCCGACTAGAGGACAGGAACACTGAAGCTTTCTTT

v_gene: TRBV3-1/TRBV3-2
abundance: -
j_gene: TRBJ1-1
d_gene: -
CDR3aa: CASTGGGPEAFF
CDR3nt: TGTGCCAGCACCGGGGGGGGACCAGAAGCTTTCTTT

v_gene: TRBV18
abundance: -
j_gene: TRBJ1-2
d_gene: TRBD1
CDR3aa: CASSSSRGQATDYGYTF
CDR3nt: TGTGCCAGCTCATCCTCTCGGGGACAGGCCACGGACTATGGCTACACCTTC

v_gene: TRBV6-6
abundance: -
j_gene: TRBJ2-1
d_gene: -
CDR3aa: CASSYSRVYNEQFF
CDR3nt: TGTGCCAGCAGTTACTCGCGAGTATACAATGAGCAGTTCTTC

v_gene: TRBV24-1
abundance: -
j_gene: TRBJ1-4
d_gene: TRBD1
CDR3aa: CATSETGTGNEKLFF
CDR3nt: TGTGCCACCAGTGAAACCGGGACAGGGAATGAAAAACTGTTTTTT

v_gene: TRBV10-3
abundance: -
j_gene: TRBJ2-1
d_gene: -
CDR3aa: CAISEGVNEQFF
CDR3nt: TGTGCCATATCGGAGGGGGTCAATGAGCAGTTCTTC

v_gene: TRBV2
abundance: -
j_gene: TRBJ2-5
d_gene: -
CDR3aa: CASSEGGSQYF
CDR3nt: TGTGCCAGCAGTGAAGGGGGGTCCCAGTACTTC

v_gene: TRBV5-1
abundance: once
j_gene: TRBJ1-4
d_gene: TRBD1
CDR3aa: CASSLGRDSKLFF
CDR3nt: TGCGCCAGCAGCTTGGGAAGGGACAGTAAACTGTTTTTT

v_gene: TRBV7-3
abundance: -
j_gene: TRBJ2-7
d_gene: TRBD1
CDR3aa: CASSLGQVPYEQYF
CDR3nt: TGTGCCAGCAGCTTAGGACAGGTTCCCTACGAGCAGTACTTC

v_gene: TRBV28
abundance: few
j_gene: TRBJ1-5
d_gene: -
CDR3aa: CASSELNQPQHF
CDR3nt: TGTGCCAGCAGTGAGTTGAACCAGCCCCAGCATTTT

v_gene: TRBV6-2/TRBV6-3
abundance: -
j_gene: TRBJ2-5
d_gene: -
CDR3aa: CASSTAQGGVETQYF
CDR3nt: TGTGCCAGCAGTACCGCTCAGGGGGGTGTAGAGACCCAGTACTTC

v_gene: TRBV5-1
abundance: -
j_gene: TRBJ1-2
d_gene: -
CDR3aa: CASSALEGDYGYTF
CDR3nt: TGCGCCAGCAGCGCGCTAGAGGGAGACTATGGCTACACCTTC

v_gene: TRBV7-7
abundance: -
j_gene: TRBJ2-7
d_gene: -
CDR3aa: CASSPGTSTGEQYF
CDR3nt: TGTGCCAGCAGCCCCGGGACCTCGACGGGGGAGCAGTACTTC

v_gene: TRBV27
abundance: -
j_gene: TRBJ1-5
d_gene: -
CDR3aa: CASRLGLNQPQHF
CDR3nt: TGTGCCAGCAGATTGGGCCTCAATCAGCCCCAGCATTTT

v_gene: TRBV28
abundance: -
j_gene: TRBJ1-4
d_gene: TRBD1
CDR3aa: CASSLTTGAHEKLFF
CDR3nt: TGTGCCAGCAGTTTAACAACAGGGGCACATGAAAAACTGTTTTTT

v_gene: TRBV27
abundance: -
j_gene: TRBJ1-1
d_gene: -
CDR3aa: CASSFGWGADGDTEAFF
CDR3nt: TGTGCCAGCAGTTTCGGATGGGGGGCTGATGGAGACACTGAAGCTTTCTTT

v_gene: TRBV9
abundance: -
j_gene: TRBJ1-6
d_gene: -
CDR3aa: CASSVAGTYNSPLHF
CDR3nt: TGTGCCAGCAGCGTAGCAGGTACCTATAATTCACCCCTCCACTTT

v_gene: TRBV6-5
abundance: -
j_gene: TRBJ1-6
d_gene: TRBD1
CDR3aa: CATTGQGGSPLHF
CDR3nt: TGTGCCACCACGGGACAGGGTGGTTCACCCCTCCACTTT

v_gene: TRBV10-3
abundance: -
j_gene: TRBJ1-2
d_gene: TRBD1
CDR3aa: CAIRPGTGSYGYTF
CDR3nt: TGTGCCATCCGACCCGGGACAGGGAGCTATGGCTACACCTTC

v_gene: TRBV4-2
abundance: once
j_gene: TRBJ2-1
d_gene: TRBD2
CDR3aa: CASSQVSGGEGNEQFF
CDR3nt: TGTGCCAGCAGCCAAGTTAGCGGGGGGGAGGGCAATGAGCAGTTCTTC

v_gene: TRBV7-3
abundance: -
j_gene: TRBJ1-2
d_gene: -
CDR3aa: CASSLGPGSYGYTF
CDR3nt: TGTGCCAGCAGCTTGGGTCCCGGTAGCTATGGCTACACCTTC

v_gene: TRBV20-1
abundance: -
j_gene: TRBJ1-1
d_gene: -
CDR3aa: CSASIVGRRRNTEAFF
CDR3nt: TGCAGTGCTAGTATTGTCGGCAGGAGACGGAACACTGAAGCTTTCTTT

v_gene: TRBV21-1
abundance: -
j_gene: TRBJ1-2
d_gene: -
CDR3aa: CASSTLGTTYGYTF
CDR3nt: TGTGCCAGCAGCACCCTCGGGACGACATATGGCTACACCTTC

v_gene: TRBV2
abundance: -
j_gene: TRBJ2-7
d_gene: -
CDR3aa: CASSERTGTNYEQYF
CDR3nt: TGTGCCAGCAGTGAACGTACAGGGACAAACTACGAGCAGTACTTC

v_gene: TRBV5-4
abundance: -
j_gene: TRBJ1-1
d_gene: TRBD1
CDR3aa: CASSPGQGRSTEAFF
CDR3nt: TGTGCCAGCAGCCCGGGACAGGGAAGGAGTACTGAAGCTTTCTTT

v_gene: TRBV5-1
abundance: few
j_gene: TRBJ1-5
d_gene: TRBD1
CDR3aa: CASSLNIQGRCNQPQHF
CDR3nt: TGCGCCAGCAGCTTGAATATACAGGGGAGGTGCAATCAGCCCCAGCATTTT

v_gene: TRBV19
abundance: -
j_gene: TRBJ2-5
d_gene: -
CDR3aa: CASSIRQKETQYF
CDR3nt: TGTGCCAGTAGTATTCGACAAAAAGAGACCCAGTACTTC

v_gene: TRBV13
abundance: -
j_gene: TRBJ2-5
d_gene: -
CDR3aa: CASSDGTKGTQYF
CDR3nt: TGTGCCAGCAGCGACGGGACAAAAGGGACCCAGTACTTC

v_gene: TRBV6-4
abundance: -
j_gene: TRBJ1-1
d_gene: -
CDR3aa: CASSEREGLPVFF
CDR3nt: TGTGCCAGCAGTGAAAGGGAGGGGCTCCCGGTTTTCTTT

v_gene: TRBV6-5
abundance: -
j_gene: TRBJ2-3
d_gene: -
CDR3aa: CASRLTAYGTDTQYF
CDR3nt: TGTGCCAGCAGGCTGACAGCCTATGGCACAGATACGCAGTATTTT

v_gene: TRBV4-2
abundance: -
j_gene: TRBJ1-1
d_gene: TRBD1
CDR3aa: CASSLDRGLNTEAFF
CDR3nt: TGTGCCAGCAGCCTGGACAGGGGGCTGAACACTGAAGCTTTCTTT

v_gene: TRBV5-1
abundance: -
j_gene: TRBJ2-2
d_gene: TRBD1
CDR3aa: CASSRQGDTGELFF
CDR3nt: TGCGCCAGCAGCCGACAGGGGGACACCGGGGAGCTGTTTTTT

v_gene: TRBV19
abundance: -
j_gene: TRBJ1-5
d_gene: TRBD1
CDR3aa: CASMWGQGASGPQHF
CDR3nt: TGTGCCAGTATGTGGGGTCAGGGGGCCTCAGGGCCCCAGCATTTT

v_gene: TRBV7-8
abundance: -
j_gene: TRBJ2-4
d_gene: -
CDR3aa: CASSPRAPLAKNIQYF
CDR3nt: TGTGCCAGCAGCCCTCGGGCTCCTTTAGCCAAAAACATTCAGTACTTC

v_gene: TRBV5-1
abundance: -
j_gene: TRBJ2-7
d_gene: TRBD1
CDR3aa: CASSLRDRVSYEQYF
CDR3nt: TGCGCCAGCAGCTTGAGGGACAGGGTTAGCTACGAGCAGTACTTC

v_gene: TRBV11-2
abundance: -
j_gene: TRBJ1-3
d_gene: -
CDR3aa: CASSLDQGTISGNTIYF
CDR3nt: TGTGCCAGCAGCTTAGATCAGGGCACCATCTCTGGAAACACCATATATTTT

v_gene: TRBV6-5
abundance: -
j_gene: TRBJ2-2
d_gene: -
CDR3aa: CATSRGEVGELFF
CDR3nt: TGTGCCACCTCGAGAGGCGAGGTCGGGGAGCTGTTTTTT